This T cell receptor (beta chain) was captured by sequencing in a study of CD8 T cells in Susac syndrome (dated by TCRdb to the late 2010s). Notes on the research overall: Whether CD8+ T cell activation and differentiation in Susac syndrome was antigen driven was tested using repertoire sequencing.

Peripheral blood CD8+ and CD4+ T cells from healthy donors, Susac syndrome patients and multiple sclerosis patients were profiled by high-throughput TCR beta sequencing. Healthy donors were included as age- and sex-matched controls. CD8+ TEMRA cells were enriched by FACS, while bulk CD8+ and CD4+ T cells were purified by magnetic negative isolation. Blood was drawn into EDTA tubes, processed within 24 hours, and PBMCs were isolated by density gradient centrifugation. PBMCs destined for TCR sequencing were cryopreserved in liquid nitrogen and later thawed in a 37 °C water bath. A purity of at least 90% was achieved for sorted or isolated CD4+, CD8+ and CD8+ TEMRA cells. Results the study describes overall, beyond this receptor: The number of individuals in the TCR sequencing and HLA analysis was acknowledged as relatively small.

Inclusive of the bounding cysteine and phenylalanine, the CDR3 is 13 residues long. CDR3 DNA only is kept here, 39 bases in frame from base 1. CDR1 and CDR2, looked up from the germline V gene, are SQVTM and ANQGSEA. V and J are trimmed by 4 bases and 5 bases, and the gene matches miss 3 bases of the junction. Note on this clonotype: Its cognate antigen has yet to be identified. No clone much larger than this one lies a single base away; base qualities are absent.

RNA was extracted using the RNeasy kit, and roughly 0.45 to 1 microgram was reverse transcribed with random hexamers. The immunoSEQ multiplex PCR assay, which covers 54 Vbeta and 13 Jbeta segments, was used to amplify TCR beta CDR3 regions. To correct PCR amplification bias, a synthetic template baseline was used for both primer optimization and computational correction. For the original study's pipeline: Reads were assigned to V, D and J genes according to IMGT and analyzed in immunoSEQ Analyzer, with only productive sequences retained. Clonality was calculated as one minus the Shannon entropy normalized by log2 of the number of productive unique sequences. Public and private clones were assessed among the 100 most prevalent clones of each patient and control. Clones were defined as Susac-specific if absent from the healthy and MS cohorts, from 900 to 1,300 published viral clones and from other ImmuneACCESS disease sequences. TCRdb passed the public sequencing reads through fastp at Q25 and MiXCR, retaining productive beta sequences. Rows are unified per CDR3 protein, each entry keeping the most common DNA and genes. The V and J calls shown here were made by TCRdb, not taken from the authors' results. Recorded for this sample are around 150,000 distinct CDR3 sequences; around 94% of them occurred a single time. The ten largest make up over 0.12% of the sample.

This sequence uses TRBV29-1 and TRBJ1-4, and TRBD1 matches 8 of the central bases. The source material was CD4+ T cells from PBMCs. The clonotype originates from a human donor in good health. The nucleotide sequence is TGCAGCGTTGCCGGGACAGGCAATGAAAAACTGTTTTTT. This translates into CSVAGTGNEKLFF. Extended through the reference TRBV29-1 and TRBJ1-4 proteins, this CDR3 yields the full variable domain: SAVISQKPSRDICQRGTSLTIQCQVDSQVTMMFWYRQQPGQSLTLIATANQGSEATYESGFVIDKFPISRPNLTFSTLTVSNMSPEDSSIYLCSVAGTGNEKLFFGSGTQLSVL.